Listed here is a single T cell receptor beta chain. Its cognate antigen is unknown. These data are taken from a study of cytomegalovirus exposure and HLA in healthy donors. Study summary: Around 80 million unique TCRs from HLA-typed donors were held in an early data release.

Study results and limitations: Per published accounts, TCR beta sequences correctly predicted the HLA-A and HLA-B alleles of most subjects. Likely technical artifact: a cluster of highly shared sequence variants. Common viral pathogens were later found to be apparently linked to several of the most significant clusters.

PCR primers comprised 60 Vbeta and 13 Jbeta primers. Sequencing used immunoSEQ multiplex PCR; TCRdb keeps in-frame clones, though not all of them. The repertoire holds about 97,000 clones, around 60% seen once, with around 4.8% in the top ten. Sequenced material: PBMCs. This sequence was found in a human donor in good health.

The CDR3 region is CASSFGASGRVPYEQYF. As DNA, the CDR3 is TGTGCCAGCAGCTTTGGGGCTAGCGGGAGGGTACCCTACGAGCAGTACTTC. The chain is built from TRBV5-4 and TRBJ2-7, with TRBD2 matching 12 bases. In germline, CDR1 is SGHNT, CDR2 YYREEE (reference sequence). CDR3 length: 17 residues. With 2 bases clipped from V and 2 bases from J, the junction kept 8 bases outside the gene matches.